This T cell receptor (beta chain) was sequenced in a study of blood T cell repertoires in COVID-19. The repertoire was sequenced with immunoSEQ multiplex PCR; TCRdb's copy has only in-frame clones and lacks some. Here the sample spans a few hundred thousand clones, over 75% being singletons. Germline V lookup: CDR1 MGHRA, CDR2 YSYEKL. The CDR3 extends over 16 amino acids. With V trimmed by 4 bases and J by 4 bases, 4 bases remained unmatched. The receptor comes from a human donor in a cohort sampled during active COVID-19. The sequenced sample was peripheral blood. The rearrangement joins TRBV4-1 to TRBJ2-3; 14 bases agree with TRBD2. The CDR3 DNA reads TGCGCCAGCAGCCGAGGGACTAGCGGGGGCCCAGATACGCAGTATTTT. Translation gives CASSRGTSGGPDTQYF.